The entry that follows covers one T cell receptor (beta chain) sequence. Its matching antigen is unknown. These data belong to a study of T cells in localized non-small cell lung cancer. Regarding the study as a whole: T cell clonality was highest in uninvolved adjacent lung, above tumor. Longer overall survival associated with higher blood T cell density; shorter survival with higher adjacent-lung clonality. In adjacent lung, a median approximately 60 of the top 100 tumor clones were found. Investigators sequenced only a single tumor region, leaving heterogeneity possible.

CDR3 length equals 14 residues. The germline V gene has CDR1 SGHRS and CDR2 YFSETQ. The V and J ends lost 4 bases and 4 bases respectively, with 11 bases between them. Clones were sequenced by immunoSEQ multiplex PCR, and TCRdb holds only the in-frame ones, with some missing. The sample lists 40,000 to 65,000 clones; 65% to 85% were seen once. The V call is TRBV5-1, the J call TRBJ2-2; possibly TRBD2 for D (5 bases). The material was peripheral blood mononuclear cells, obtained before any cancer treatment. This clonotype originated in a man aged 40 to 70 with stage III lung adenocarcinoma. CDR3 loop: CASSPRVSTGELFF. CDR3 DNA sequence: TGCGCCAGCAGCCCGCGGGTTTCCACCGGGGAGCTGTTTTTT.